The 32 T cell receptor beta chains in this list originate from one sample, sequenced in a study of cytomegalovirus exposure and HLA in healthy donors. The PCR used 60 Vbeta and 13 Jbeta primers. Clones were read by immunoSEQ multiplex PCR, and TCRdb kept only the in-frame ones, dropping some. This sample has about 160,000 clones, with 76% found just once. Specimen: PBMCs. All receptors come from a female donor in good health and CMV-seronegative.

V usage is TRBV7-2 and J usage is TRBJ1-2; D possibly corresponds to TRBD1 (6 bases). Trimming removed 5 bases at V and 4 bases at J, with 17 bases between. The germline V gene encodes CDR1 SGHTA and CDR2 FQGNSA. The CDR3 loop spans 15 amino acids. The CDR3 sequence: CASSPYYRVSYGYTF. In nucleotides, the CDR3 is TGTGCCAGCAGCCCATACTACAGGGTTAGCTATGGCTACACCTTC.

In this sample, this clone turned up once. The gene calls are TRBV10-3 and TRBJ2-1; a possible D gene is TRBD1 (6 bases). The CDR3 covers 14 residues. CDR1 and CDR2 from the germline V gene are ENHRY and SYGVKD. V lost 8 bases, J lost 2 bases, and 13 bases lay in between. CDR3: CAIQGNGAYNEQFF. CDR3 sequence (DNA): TGTGCCATCCAGGGGAACGGGGCCTACAATGAGCAGTTCTTC.

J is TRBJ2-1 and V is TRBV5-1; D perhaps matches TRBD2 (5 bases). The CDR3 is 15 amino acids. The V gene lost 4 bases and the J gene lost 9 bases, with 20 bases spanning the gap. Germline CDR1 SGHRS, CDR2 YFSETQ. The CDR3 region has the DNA TGCGCCAGCAGCGTAACCGGGATCGGAGTGGGTGAGCAGTTCTTC. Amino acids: CASSVTGIGVGEQFF. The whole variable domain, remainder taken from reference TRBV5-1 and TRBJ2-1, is KAGVTQTPRYLIKTRGQQVTLSCSPISGHRSVSWYQQTPGQGLQFLFEYFSETQRNKGNFPGRFSGRQFSNSRSEMNVSTLELGDSALYLCASSVTGIGVGEQFFGPGTRLTVL.

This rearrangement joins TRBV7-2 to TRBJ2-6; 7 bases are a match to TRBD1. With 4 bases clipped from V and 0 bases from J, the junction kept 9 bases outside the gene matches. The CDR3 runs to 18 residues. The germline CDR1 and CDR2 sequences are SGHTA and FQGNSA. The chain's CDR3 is CASSSRQGSNSGANVLTF. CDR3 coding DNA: TGTGCCAGCAGCTCCCGACAGGGAAGTAACTCTGGGGCCAACGTCCTGACTTTC. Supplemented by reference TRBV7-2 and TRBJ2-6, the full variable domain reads GAGVSQSPSNKVTEKGKDVELRCDPISGHTALYWYRQSLGQGLEFLIYFQGNSAPDKSGLPSDRFSAERTGGSVSTLTIQRTQQEDSAVYLCASSSRQGSNSGANVLTFGAGSRLTVL.

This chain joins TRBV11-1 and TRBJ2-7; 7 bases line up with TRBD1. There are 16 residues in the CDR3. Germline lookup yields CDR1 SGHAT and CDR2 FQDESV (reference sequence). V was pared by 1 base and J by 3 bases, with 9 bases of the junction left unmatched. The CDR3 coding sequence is TGTGCCAGCAGCTTAGGGACCGGACAGGTAAACTACGAGCAGTACTTC. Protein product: CASSLGTGQVNYEQYF.

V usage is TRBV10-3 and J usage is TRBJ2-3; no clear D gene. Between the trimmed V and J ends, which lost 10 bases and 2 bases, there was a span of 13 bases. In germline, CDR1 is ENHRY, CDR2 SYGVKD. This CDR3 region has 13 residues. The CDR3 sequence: CATCPVSTDTQYF. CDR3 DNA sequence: TGTGCCACCTGCCCAGTATCCACAGATACGCAGTATTTT.

This chain's CDR3 is CASSVGGDTGELFF. CDR3 in DNA: TGTGCCAGCAGCGTAGGGGGCGACACCGGGGAGCTGTTTTTT. The gene calls are TRBV9 and TRBJ2-2, with D perhaps matching TRBD1 (5 bases). V lost 0 bases and J 3 bases, leaving 6 bases between the germline ends. The CDR3 has 14 amino acids. In germline, CDR1 is SGDLS, CDR2 YYNGEE.

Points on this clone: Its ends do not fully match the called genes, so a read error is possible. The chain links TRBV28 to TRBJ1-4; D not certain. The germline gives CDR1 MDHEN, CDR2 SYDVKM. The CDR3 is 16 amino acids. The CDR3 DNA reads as TGTGCCAGCAGTTTATTGGGAGCAAGACCGGGTTCCCAAACTGTTTTT. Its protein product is CASSLLGARPGSQTVF.

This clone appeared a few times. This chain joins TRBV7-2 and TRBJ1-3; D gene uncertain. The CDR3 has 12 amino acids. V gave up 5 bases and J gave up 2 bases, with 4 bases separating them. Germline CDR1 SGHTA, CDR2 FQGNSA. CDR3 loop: CASSPPGNTIYF. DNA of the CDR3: TGTGCCAGCAGCCCTCCTGGAAACACCATATATTTT.

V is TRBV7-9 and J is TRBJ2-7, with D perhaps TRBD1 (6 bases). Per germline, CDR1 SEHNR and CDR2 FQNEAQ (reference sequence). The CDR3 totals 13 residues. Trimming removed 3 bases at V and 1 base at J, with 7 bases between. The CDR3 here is CASSFGQSYEQYF. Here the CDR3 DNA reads TGTGCCAGCAGCTTTGGACAGTCCTACGAGCAGTACTTC.

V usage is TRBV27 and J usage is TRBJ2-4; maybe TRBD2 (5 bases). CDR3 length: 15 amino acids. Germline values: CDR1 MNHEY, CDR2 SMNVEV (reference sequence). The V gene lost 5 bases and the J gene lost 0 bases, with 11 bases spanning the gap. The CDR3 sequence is CASSLAGLAKNIQYF. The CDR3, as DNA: TGTGCCAGCAGTCTGGCAGGACTAGCCAAAAACATTCAGTACTTC.

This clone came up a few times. The CDR3 bases are TGTGCCAGCAGCTTAGAGAGCGGGAGGAAGACAGATACGCAGTATTTT. Amino acids: CASSLESGRKTDTQYF. This sequence joins TRBV7-2 and TRBJ2-3; TRBD2 matches at 9 bases. V was pared by 1 base and J by 3 bases, with 5 bases of the junction left unmatched. This CDR3 has 16 amino acids. CDR1 and CDR2 (germline): SGHTA, FQGNSA.

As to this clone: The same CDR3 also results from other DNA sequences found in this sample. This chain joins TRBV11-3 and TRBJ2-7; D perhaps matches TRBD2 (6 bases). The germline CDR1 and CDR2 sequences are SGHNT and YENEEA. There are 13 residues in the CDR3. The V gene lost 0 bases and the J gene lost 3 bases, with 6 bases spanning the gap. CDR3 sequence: CASSLEGGYEQYF. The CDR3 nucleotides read TGTGCCAGCAGCTTAGAGGGAGGCTACGAGCAGTACTTC.

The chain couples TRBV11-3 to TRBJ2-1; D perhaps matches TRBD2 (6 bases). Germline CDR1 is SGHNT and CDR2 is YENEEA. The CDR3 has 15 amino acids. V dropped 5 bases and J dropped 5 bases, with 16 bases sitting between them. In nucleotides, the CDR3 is TGTGCCAGCAGCCTCCGGGACTCAGCCCACAATGAGCAGTTCTTC. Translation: CASSLRDSAHNEQFF.

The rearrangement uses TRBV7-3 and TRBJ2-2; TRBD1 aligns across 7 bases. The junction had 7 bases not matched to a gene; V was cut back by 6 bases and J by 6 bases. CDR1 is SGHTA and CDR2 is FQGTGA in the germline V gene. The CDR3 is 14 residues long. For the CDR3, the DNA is TGTGCCAGCAGGCGACAGGGTGAAGCCGGGGAGCTGTTTTTT. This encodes CASRRQGEAGELFF.

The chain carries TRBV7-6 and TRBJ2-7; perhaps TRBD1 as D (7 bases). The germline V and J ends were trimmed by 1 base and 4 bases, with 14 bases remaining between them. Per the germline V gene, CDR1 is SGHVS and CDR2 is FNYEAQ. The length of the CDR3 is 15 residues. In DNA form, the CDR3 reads TGTGCCAGCAGCTTAGATCCAGGGGGGTTGTACGAGCAGTACTTC. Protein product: CASSLDPGGLYEQYF.

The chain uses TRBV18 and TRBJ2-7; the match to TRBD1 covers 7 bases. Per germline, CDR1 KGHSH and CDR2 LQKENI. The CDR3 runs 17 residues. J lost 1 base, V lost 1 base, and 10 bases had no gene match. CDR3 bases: TGTGCCAGCTCACCACGAATCGGCAGGGGGTTATCCTACGAGCAGTACTTC. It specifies CASSPRIGRGLSYEQYF.

The CDR3 reads CASSAHKLAEQFF. CDR3 coding DNA: TGTGCCAGCAGCGCCCACAAGTTGGCTGAGCAGTTCTTC. The chain carries TRBV11-3 and TRBJ2-1; D not resolved. The V and J ends lost 5 bases and 9 bases respectively, with 14 bases between them. This CDR3 contains 13 residues. CDR1 is SGHNT, CDR2 YENEEA, per germline.

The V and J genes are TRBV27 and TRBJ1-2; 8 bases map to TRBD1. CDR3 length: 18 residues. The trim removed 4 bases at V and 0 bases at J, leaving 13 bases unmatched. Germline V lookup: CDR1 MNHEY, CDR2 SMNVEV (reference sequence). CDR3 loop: CASSSRTRDRRSNYGYTF. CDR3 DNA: TGTGCCAGCAGTTCCCGCACCCGGGACAGGCGATCTAACTATGGCTACACCTTC.

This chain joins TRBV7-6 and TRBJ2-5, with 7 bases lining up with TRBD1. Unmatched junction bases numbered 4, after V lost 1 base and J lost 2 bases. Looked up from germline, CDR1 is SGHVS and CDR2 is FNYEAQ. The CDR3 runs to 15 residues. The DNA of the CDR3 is TGTGCCAGCAGCTTAGTCGGGACAGTTCAAGAGACCCAGTACTTC. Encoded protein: CASSLVGTVQETQYF. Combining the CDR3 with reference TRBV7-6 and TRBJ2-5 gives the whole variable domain GAGVSQSPRYKVTKRGQDVALRCDPISGHVSLYWYRQALGQGPEFLTYFNYEAQQDKSGLPNDRFSAERPEGSISTLTIQRTEQRDSAMYRCASSLVGTVQETQYFGPGTRLLVL.

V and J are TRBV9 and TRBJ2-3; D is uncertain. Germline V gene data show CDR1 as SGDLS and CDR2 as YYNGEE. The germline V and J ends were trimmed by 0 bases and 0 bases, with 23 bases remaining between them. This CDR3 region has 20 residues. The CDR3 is CASSVEVAEFLIKSTDTQYF. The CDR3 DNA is TGTGCCAGCAGCGTAGAGGTTGCGGAATTTTTAATAAAAAGCACAGATACGCAGTATTTT.

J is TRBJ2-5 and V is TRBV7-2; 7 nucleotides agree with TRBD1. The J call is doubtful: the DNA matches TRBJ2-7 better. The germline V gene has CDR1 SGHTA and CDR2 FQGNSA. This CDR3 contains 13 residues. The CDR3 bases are TGTGCCAGCAAACCGGGACAGTCCTACGAGCAGTACTTC. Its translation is CASKPGQSYEQYF.

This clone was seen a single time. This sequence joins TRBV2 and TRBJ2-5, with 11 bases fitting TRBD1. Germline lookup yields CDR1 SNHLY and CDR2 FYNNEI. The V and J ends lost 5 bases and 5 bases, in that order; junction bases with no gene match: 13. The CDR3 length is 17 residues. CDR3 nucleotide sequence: TGTGCCAGCAGTACCTCCGGACAGGGGGCGCTCAGCGAGACCCAGTACTTC. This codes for CASSTSGQGALSETQYF. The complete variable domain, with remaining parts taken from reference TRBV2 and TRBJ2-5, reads EPEVTQTPSHQVTQMGQEVILRCVPISNHLYFYWYRQILGQKVEFLVSFYNNEISEKSEIFDDQFSVERPDGSNFTLKIRSTKLEDSAMYFCASSTSGQGALSETQYFGPGTRLLVL.

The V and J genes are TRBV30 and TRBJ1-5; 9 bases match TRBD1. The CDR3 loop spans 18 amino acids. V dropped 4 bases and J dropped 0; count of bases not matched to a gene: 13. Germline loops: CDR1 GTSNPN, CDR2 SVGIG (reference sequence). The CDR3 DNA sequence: TGTGCCTGGACCATTTCCGGGACAGGGCCCCTTAGCAATCAGCCCCAGCATTTT. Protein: CAWTISGTGPLSNQPQHF.

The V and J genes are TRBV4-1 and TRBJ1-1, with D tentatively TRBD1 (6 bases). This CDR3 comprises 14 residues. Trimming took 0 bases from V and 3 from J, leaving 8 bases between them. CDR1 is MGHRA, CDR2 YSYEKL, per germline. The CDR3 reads CASSQEWGHTEAFF. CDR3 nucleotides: TGCGCCAGCAGCCAAGAGTGGGGGCACACTGAAGCTTTCTTT.

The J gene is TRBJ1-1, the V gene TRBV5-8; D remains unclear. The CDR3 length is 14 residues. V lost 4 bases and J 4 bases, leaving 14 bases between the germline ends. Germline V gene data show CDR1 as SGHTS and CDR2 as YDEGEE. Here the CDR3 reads CASSRRGLLTEAFF. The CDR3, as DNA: TGTGCCAGCAGCCGAAGAGGGCTTCTCACTGAAGCTTTCTTT.

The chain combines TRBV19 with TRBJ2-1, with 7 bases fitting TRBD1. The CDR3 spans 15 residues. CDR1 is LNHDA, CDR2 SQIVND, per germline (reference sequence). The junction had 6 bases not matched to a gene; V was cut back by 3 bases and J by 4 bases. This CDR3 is CASSMRGTEYNEQFF. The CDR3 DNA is TGTGCCAGTAGTATGAGGGGGACAGAATACAATGAGCAGTTCTTC. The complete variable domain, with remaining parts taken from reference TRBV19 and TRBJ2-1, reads DGGITQSPKYLFRKEGQNVTLSCEQNLNHDAMYWYRQDPGQGLRLIYYSQIVNDFQKGDIAEGYSVSREKKESFPLTVTSAQKNPTAFYLCASSMRGTEYNEQFFGPGTRLTVL.

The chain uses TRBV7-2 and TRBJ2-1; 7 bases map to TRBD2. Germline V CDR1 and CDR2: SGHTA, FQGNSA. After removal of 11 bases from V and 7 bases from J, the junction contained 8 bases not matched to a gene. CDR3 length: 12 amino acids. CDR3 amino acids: CALGGDTNEQFF. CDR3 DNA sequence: TGTGCCCTTGGGGGGGATACGAATGAGCAGTTCTTC.

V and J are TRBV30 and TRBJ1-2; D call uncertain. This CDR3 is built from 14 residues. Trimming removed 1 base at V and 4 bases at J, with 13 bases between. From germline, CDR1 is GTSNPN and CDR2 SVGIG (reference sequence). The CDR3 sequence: CAWSAPSYTYGYTF. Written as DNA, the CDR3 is TGTGCCTGGAGTGCCCCAAGCTATACCTATGGCTACACCTTC.

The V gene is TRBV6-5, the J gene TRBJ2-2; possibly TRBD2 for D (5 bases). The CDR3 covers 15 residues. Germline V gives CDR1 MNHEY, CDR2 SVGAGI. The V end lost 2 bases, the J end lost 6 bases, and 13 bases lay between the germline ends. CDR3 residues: CASSYQTRGAGELFF. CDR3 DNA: TGTGCCAGCAGTTACCAGACCCGGGGAGCCGGGGAGCTGTTTTTT.

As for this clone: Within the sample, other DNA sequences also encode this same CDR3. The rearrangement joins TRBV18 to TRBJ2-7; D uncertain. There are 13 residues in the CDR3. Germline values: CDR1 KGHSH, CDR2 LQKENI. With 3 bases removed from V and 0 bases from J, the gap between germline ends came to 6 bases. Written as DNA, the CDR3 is TGTGCCAGCTCACCCCCGAGCTCCTACGAGCAGTACTTC. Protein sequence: CASSPPSSYEQYF.

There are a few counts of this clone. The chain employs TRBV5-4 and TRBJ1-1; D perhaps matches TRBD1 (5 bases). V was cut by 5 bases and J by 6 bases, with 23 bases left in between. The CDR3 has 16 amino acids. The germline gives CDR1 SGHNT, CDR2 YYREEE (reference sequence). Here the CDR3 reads CASRRAGWGGRAEAFF. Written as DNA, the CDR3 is TGTGCCAGCAGGCGAGCAGGATGGGGGGGAAGGGCTGAAGCTTTCTTT.